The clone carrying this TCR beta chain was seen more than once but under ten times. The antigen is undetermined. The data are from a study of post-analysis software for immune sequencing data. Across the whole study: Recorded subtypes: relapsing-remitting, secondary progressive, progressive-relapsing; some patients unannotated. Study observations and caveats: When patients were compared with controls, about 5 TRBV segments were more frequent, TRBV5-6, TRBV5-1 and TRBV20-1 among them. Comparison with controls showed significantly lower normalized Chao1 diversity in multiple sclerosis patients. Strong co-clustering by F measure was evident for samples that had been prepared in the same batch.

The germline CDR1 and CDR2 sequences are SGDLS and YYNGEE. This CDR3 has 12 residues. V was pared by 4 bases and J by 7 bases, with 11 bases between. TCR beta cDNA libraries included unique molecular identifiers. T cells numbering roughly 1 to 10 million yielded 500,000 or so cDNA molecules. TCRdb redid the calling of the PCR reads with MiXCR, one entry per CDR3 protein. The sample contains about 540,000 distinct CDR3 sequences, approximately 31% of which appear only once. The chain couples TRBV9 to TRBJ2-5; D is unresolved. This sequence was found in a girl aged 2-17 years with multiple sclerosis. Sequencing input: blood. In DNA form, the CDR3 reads TGTGCCAGCAGCCTGCCGTCGGGGACCCAGTACTTC. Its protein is CASSLPSGTQYF.